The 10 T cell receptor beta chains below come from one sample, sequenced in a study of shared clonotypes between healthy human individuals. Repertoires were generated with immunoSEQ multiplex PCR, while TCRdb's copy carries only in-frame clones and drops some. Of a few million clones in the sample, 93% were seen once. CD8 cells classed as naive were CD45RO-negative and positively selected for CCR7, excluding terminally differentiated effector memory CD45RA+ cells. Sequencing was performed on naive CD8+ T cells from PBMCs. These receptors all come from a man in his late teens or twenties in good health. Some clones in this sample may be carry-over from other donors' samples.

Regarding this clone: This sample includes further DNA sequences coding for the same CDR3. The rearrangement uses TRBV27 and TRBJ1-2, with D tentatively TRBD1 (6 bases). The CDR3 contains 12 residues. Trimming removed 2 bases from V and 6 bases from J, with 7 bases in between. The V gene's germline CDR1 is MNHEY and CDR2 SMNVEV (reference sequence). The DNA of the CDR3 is TGTGCCAGCAGTTTAGCAGGGGATGGCTACACCTTC. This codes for CASSLAGDGYTF.

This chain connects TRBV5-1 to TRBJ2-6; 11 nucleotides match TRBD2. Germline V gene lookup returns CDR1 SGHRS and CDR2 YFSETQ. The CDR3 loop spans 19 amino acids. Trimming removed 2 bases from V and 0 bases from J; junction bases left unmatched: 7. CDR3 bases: TGCGCCAGCAGCTTTAGGGGACTAGCGGACCTCTCTGGGGCCAACGTCCTGACTTTC. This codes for CASSFRGLADLSGANVLTF.

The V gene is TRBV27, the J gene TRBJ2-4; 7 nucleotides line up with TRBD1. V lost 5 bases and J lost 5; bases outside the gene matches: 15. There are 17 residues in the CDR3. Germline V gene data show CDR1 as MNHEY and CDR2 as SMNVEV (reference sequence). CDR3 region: CASSQPPRRQGQNIQYF. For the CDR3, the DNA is TGTGCCAGCAGTCAACCACCCCGTAGACAGGGTCAAAACATTCAGTACTTC.

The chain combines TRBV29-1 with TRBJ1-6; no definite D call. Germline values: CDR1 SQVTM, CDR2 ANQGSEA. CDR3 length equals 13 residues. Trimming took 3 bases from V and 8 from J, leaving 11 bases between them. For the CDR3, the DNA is TGCAGCGTTGAGCTGGGTGCGGATTCACCCCTCCACTTT. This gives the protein CSVELGADSPLHF.

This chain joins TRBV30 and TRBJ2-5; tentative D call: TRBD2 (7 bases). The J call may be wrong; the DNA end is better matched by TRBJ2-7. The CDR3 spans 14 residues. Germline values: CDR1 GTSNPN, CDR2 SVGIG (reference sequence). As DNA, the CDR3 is TGTGCCTGGAGTGCCCTGGGGAGGGGGATCGAGCAGTACTTC. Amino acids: CAWSALGRGIEQYF.

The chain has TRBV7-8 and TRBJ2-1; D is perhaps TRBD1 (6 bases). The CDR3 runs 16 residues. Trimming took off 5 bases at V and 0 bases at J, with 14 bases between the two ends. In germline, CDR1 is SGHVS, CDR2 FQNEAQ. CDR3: CASSPRQVSSYNEQFF. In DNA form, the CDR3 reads TGTGCCAGCAGCCCGAGACAGGTTAGCTCCTACAATGAGCAGTTCTTC. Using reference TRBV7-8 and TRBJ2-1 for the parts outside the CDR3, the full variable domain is GAGVSQSPRYKVAKRGQDVALRCDPISGHVSLFWYQQALGQGPEFLTYFQNEAQLDKSGLPSDRFFAERPEGSVSTLKIQRTQQEDSAVYLCASSPRQVSSYNEQFFGPGTRLTVL.

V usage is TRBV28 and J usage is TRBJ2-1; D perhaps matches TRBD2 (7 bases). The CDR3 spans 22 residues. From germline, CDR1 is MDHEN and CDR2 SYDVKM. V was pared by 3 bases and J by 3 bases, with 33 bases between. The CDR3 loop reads CASSFERHGAKAGQHNYNEQFF. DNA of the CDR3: TGTGCCAGCAGTTTCGAAAGACATGGGGCGAAAGCGGGACAACATAACTACAATGAGCAGTTCTTC.

CDR3 sequence (DNA): TGCAGCGTTGAGGTGTGGAGCACAGATACGCAGTATTTT. Translation gives CSVEVWSTDTQYF. The chain links TRBV29-1 to TRBJ2-3; the D is unclear. Germline V gene data show CDR1 as SQVTM and CDR2 as ANQGSEA. The length of the CDR3 is 13 residues. The V end was cut by 3 bases, the J end by 0 bases, with 7 bases between.

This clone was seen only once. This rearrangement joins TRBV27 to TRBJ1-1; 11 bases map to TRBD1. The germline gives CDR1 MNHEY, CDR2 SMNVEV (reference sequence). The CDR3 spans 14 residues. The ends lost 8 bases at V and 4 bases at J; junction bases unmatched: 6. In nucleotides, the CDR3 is TGTGCCAGCGGGTCCGGGACAGGGGGCACTGAAGCTTTCTTT. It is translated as CASGSGTGGTEAFF.

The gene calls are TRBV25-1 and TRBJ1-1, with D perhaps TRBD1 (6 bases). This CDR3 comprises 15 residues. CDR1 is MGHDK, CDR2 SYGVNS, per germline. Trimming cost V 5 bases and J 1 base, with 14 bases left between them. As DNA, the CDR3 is TGTGCCAGCAGTCAAAGAGGGGGGAGGAACACTGAAGCTTTCTTT. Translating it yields CASSQRGGRNTEAFF.